Shown below are 29 T cell receptor beta chains from a single sample sequenced in a study of blood T cell repertoires in COVID-19. Sequenced by immunoSEQ multiplex PCR; TCRdb stores in-frame clones only, minus some. The sample includes tens of thousands of clones, 82% of them seen just once. The sample was peripheral blood. Receptor source: a human donor in a cohort sampled during active or convalescent COVID-19.

The V and J genes are TRBV7-2 and TRBJ2-7; 10 bases agree with TRBD2. Germline lookup yields CDR1 SGHTA and CDR2 FQGNSA. Losses at the gene ends were 5 bases for V and 4 bases for J; bases not matched to a gene: 8. There are 15 residues in the CDR3. The CDR3 here is CASSIRTSGGYEQYF. The CDR3 DNA reads as TGTGCCAGCAGCATACGGACTAGCGGAGGGTACGAGCAGTACTTC. Complete variable domain (other parts from reference TRBV7-2 and TRBJ2-7): GAGVSQSPSNKVTEKGKDVELRCDPISGHTALYWYRQSLGQGLEFLIYFQGNSAPDKSGLPSDRFSAERTGGSVSTLTIQRTQQEDSAVYLCASSIRTSGGYEQYFGPGTRLTVT.

The chain recombines TRBV6-5 with TRBJ2-5, with 9 nucleotides matching TRBD2. The germline gives CDR1 MNHEY, CDR2 SVGAGI. The CDR3 totals 15 residues. Trimming took 2 bases from V and 5 from J; bases not matched to a gene: 6. The CDR3 DNA reads TGTGCCAGCAGTTACAGGCGGGGGGGCGAGGAGACCCAGTACTTC. Its translation is CASSYRRGGEETQYF.

J is TRBJ1-5 and V is TRBV5-5; D perhaps matches TRBD1 (6 bases). The V gene's germline CDR1 is SGHKS and CDR2 YYEKEE (reference sequence). This CDR3 has 14 residues. The V gene lost 5 bases and the J gene lost 1 base, with 10 bases spanning the gap. As DNA, the CDR3 is TGTGCCAGCAGTTCAGGGGTGAGCAATCAGCCCCAGCATTTT. Amino acid sequence: CASSSGVSNQPQHF.

V gene TRBV5-4 combines with J gene TRBJ1-1, with D perhaps matching TRBD1 (5 bases). The germline V and J ends were trimmed by 6 bases and 11 bases, with 26 bases remaining between them. The CDR3 spans 15 residues. Germline CDR1 reads SGHNT; CDR2 reads YYREEE (reference sequence). The CDR3: CASTVGLERKDRAFF. As DNA, the CDR3 is TGTGCCAGCACCGTGGGGCTGGAGAGAAAGGATCGGGCTTTCTTT.

The rearrangement links TRBV20-1 to TRBJ2-1; TRBD1 agrees at 7 bases. V shed 3 bases, J shed 6 bases, and the junction held 5 bases outside the gene matches. From germline, CDR1 is DFQATT and CDR2 SNEGSKA (reference sequence). The CDR3 loop spans 13 amino acids. The CDR3 protein is CSASRQGINEQFF. CDR3 sequence (DNA): TGCAGTGCTAGTAGACAGGGAATCAATGAGCAGTTCTTC.

This clone was counted a few times. This chain joins TRBV6-5 and TRBJ1-6, with 12 positions matching TRBD1. This CDR3 comprises 14 residues. Germline V CDR1 and CDR2: MNHEY, SVGAGI. J gave up 9 bases and V 5 bases, and 2 bases lay outside the gene matches. CDR3 loop: CASSLGQGASPLHF. The CDR3 DNA reads as TGTGCCAGCAGTCTGGGACAGGGGGCTTCACCCCTCCACTTT.

The chain employs TRBV4-1 and TRBJ2-3; 9 bases are a match to TRBD1. The CDR3 consists of 18 residues. With 0 bases clipped from V and 3 bases from J, the junction kept 10 bases outside the gene matches. Looked up from germline, CDR1 is MGHRA and CDR2 is YSYEKL. CDR3: CASSQDRSLTGGTDTQYF. The CDR3 DNA sequence: TGCGCCAGCAGCCAAGATAGGTCCTTGACAGGGGGGACAGATACGCAGTATTTT.

This clone was seen more than once but under ten times. This chain joins TRBV25-1 and TRBJ2-1; 9 positions agree with TRBD1. The CDR3 loop spans 15 amino acids. Germline V CDR1 and CDR2: MGHDK, SYGVNS. Germline trimming cut 4 bases from V and 7 bases from J; bases unmatched to any gene: 8. CDR3 bases: TGTGCCAGCAGTGCTACAGGGGGCGCTTGGAATGAGCAGTTCTTC. Amino acid sequence: CASSATGGAWNEQFF.

The rearrangement uses TRBV6-5 and TRBJ1-2, with 8 bases lining up with TRBD1. This CDR3 comprises 15 residues. The V gene end was trimmed by 7 bases and the J gene end by 3 bases; junction bases not matched to a gene: 10. Germline CDR1 reads MNHEY; CDR2 reads SVGAGI. The CDR3 spells CASNPQTGAHYGYTF. DNA for the CDR3: TGTGCCAGCAACCCTCAGACAGGGGCGCACTATGGCTACACCTTC.

In this sample, this clone turned up once. The chain combines TRBV7-2 with TRBJ2-5, with a possible D match to TRBD2 (6 bases). The CDR3 has 16 amino acids. Germline V CDR1 and CDR2: SGHTA, FQGNSA. V lost 8 bases, J lost 1 base, and 20 bases lay in between. The CDR3 here is CASLNPRGDFQETQYF. The CDR3 DNA reads as TGTGCCAGCTTGAACCCTAGAGGGGACTTCCAAGAGACCCAGTACTTC.

The gene calls are TRBV7-8 and TRBJ1-5; D remains unclear. Germline lookup yields CDR1 SGHVS and CDR2 FQNEAQ. The CDR3 is made up of 13 amino acids. The V and J ends lost 8 bases and 0 bases respectively, with 8 bases between them. Here the CDR3 reads CASSGGSNQPQHF. The CDR3 DNA reads TGTGCCAGCTCCGGTGGTAGCAATCAGCCCCAGCATTTT.

This clone appeared once. V usage is TRBV7-2 and J usage is TRBJ2-1; 11 nucleotides agree with TRBD2. CDR3 length equals 15 residues. Germline V gives CDR1 SGHTA, CDR2 FQGNSA. The junction had 3 bases not matched to a gene; V was cut back by 5 bases and J by 3 bases. The CDR3 nucleotides are TGTGCCAGCAGCAAGGGACTAGCGGTCTACAATGAGCAGTTCTTC. Protein product: CASSKGLAVYNEQFF.

Only one count was recorded for this clone. The J gene is TRBJ2-1, the V gene TRBV11-1, with 9 bases lining up with TRBD2. The CDR3 has 14 residues. The V segment lost 8 bases and the J segment 4 bases; nucleotides outside the gene matches: 6. CDR1 and CDR2 from the germline V gene are SGHAT and FQDESV (reference sequence). The CDR3 loop is CASAGTSRYNEQFF. Here the CDR3 DNA reads TGTGCCAGCGCCGGGACTAGCCGATACAATGAGCAGTTCTTC.

V gene TRBV7-6 combines with J gene TRBJ1-6, with 7 bases identical to TRBD1. Germline assignment: CDR1 SGHVS and CDR2 FNYEAQ. The length of the CDR3 is 15 residues. V was pared by 0 bases and J by 5 bases, with 1 base of the junction left unmatched. The CDR3 DNA sequence: TGTGCCAGCAGCTTAGCCGGGACAGATAATTCACCCCTCCACTTT. It encodes CASSLAGTDNSPLHF.

This clone was seen more than once but under ten times. The chain carries TRBV5-5 and TRBJ2-3, with D perhaps matching TRBD2 (6 bases). From germline, CDR1 is SGHKS and CDR2 YYEKEE (reference sequence). The CDR3 contains 16 residues. The V end lost 5 bases, the J end lost 3 bases, and 19 bases lay between the germline ends. The CDR3 DNA follows: TGTGCCAGCAGAGAGGGACTGCTCCAGAAAACAGATACGCAGTATTTT. This gives the protein CASREGLLQKTDTQYF.

Worth noting for this clone: A read error may produce the germline difference seen at one junction end. This chain joins TRBV7-7 and TRBJ2-1; 7 positions match TRBD2. This CDR3 has 14 amino acids. Germline assignment: CDR1 SSHAT and CDR2 FNYEAQ (reference sequence). The chain's CDR3 is CASSLGGKPDEQFF. The CDR3 DNA reads as TGTGCTAGCAGCTTGGGAGGGAAACCCGATGAGCAGTTCTTC. Using reference TRBV7-7 and TRBJ2-1 for the parts outside the CDR3, the full variable domain is GAGVSQSPRYKVTKRGQDVTLRCDPISSHATLYWYQQALGQGPEFLTYFNYEAQPDKSGLPSDRFSAERPEGSISTLTIQRTEQRDSAMYRCASSLGGKPDEQFFGPGTRLTVL.

The chain employs TRBV6-5 and TRBJ1-3, with D perhaps TRBD1 (6 bases). The V end was cut by 4 bases, the J end by 4 bases, with 14 bases between. Germline-derived CDR1 and CDR2 are MNHEY and SVGAGI. This CDR3 has 15 residues. DNA for the CDR3: TGTGCCAGCAGTTCACACGGGACAAGGGGAAACACCATATATTTT. As protein: CASSSHGTRGNTIYF.

This chain links TRBV18 with TRBJ1-2, with D maybe TRBD1 (5 bases). Germline assignment: CDR1 KGHSH and CDR2 LQKENI. Trimming left V 1 base short and J 8 bases short, with 17 bases between. The CDR3 covers 15 residues. The CDR3 here is CASSPQGQDPWGYTF. Here the CDR3 DNA reads TGTGCCAGCTCACCACAGGGGCAGGACCCTTGGGGCTACACCTTC.

This chain uses TRBV10-3 with TRBJ1-3; D gene ambiguous. The CDR3 consists of 16 residues. Germline V lookup: CDR1 ENHRY, CDR2 SYGVKD. The V end was cut by 6 bases, the J end by 0 bases, with 15 bases between. CDR3 in amino acids: CAIREARELSGNTIYF. CDR3 sequence (DNA): TGTGCCATCAGGGAGGCCCGGGAGCTCTCTGGAAACACCATATATTTT.

The chain uses TRBV5-8 and TRBJ1-2; possible D gene TRBD1, 6 bases. V was cut by 4 bases and J by 8 bases, with 18 bases left in between. Germline CDR1 is SGHTS and CDR2 is YDEGEE. This CDR3 spans 14 amino acids. The CDR3, as DNA: TGTGCCAGCAGCCCCAAGGACAGTTTTGGGGGCTACACCTTC. The encoded protein is CASSPKDSFGGYTF.

This chain uses TRBV6-4 with TRBJ2-1; tentative D call: TRBD2 (6 bases). CDR3 length: 13 amino acids. Germline V CDR1 and CDR2: MRHNA, SNTAGT. The V end lost 5 bases, the J end lost 10 bases, and 15 bases lay between the germline ends. The CDR3 loop reads CASSPLEGGEQFF. The CDR3 DNA reads TGTGCCAGCAGTCCCCTGGAGGGCGGCGAGCAGTTCTTC.

This chain uses TRBV27 with TRBJ1-5; a possible D gene is TRBD1 (6 bases). The V and J ends lost 4 bases and 6 bases respectively, with 7 bases between them. Germline loops: CDR1 MNHEY, CDR2 SMNVEV (reference sequence). The CDR3 runs to 12 residues. CDR3 coding DNA: TGTGCCAGCAGTTCCAGGGGTCAGCCCCAGCATTTT. This gives the protein CASSSRGQPQHF.

This chain uses TRBV9 with TRBJ1-3; D not certain. Germline CDR1 is SGDLS and CDR2 is YYNGEE. This CDR3 has 14 residues. The ends were cut back, 4 bases at V and 3 bases at J, with 11 bases in the middle. The CDR3 DNA sequence: TGTGCCAGCAGCCCTGGAGGCGTTGGAAACACCATATATTTT. Translating gives CASSPGGVGNTIYF.

V usage is TRBV12-2 and J usage is TRBJ1-6; TRBD1 is the table's D call and was not checked against the DNA. TRBV12-2 is labeled a pseudogene. The CDR3 has 18 amino acids. The CDR3 is CASRLVLLKQGGHSPLHF. CDR3 bases: TGTGCAAGTCGCTTAGTCCTGTTGAAACAGGGCGGGCATTCACCCCTCCACTTT.

The V call is TRBV9, the J call TRBJ2-6, with 16 bases identical to TRBD2. The CDR3 runs 19 residues. Germline V CDR1 and CDR2: SGDLS, YYNGEE. With V trimmed by 3 bases and J by 4 bases, 7 bases remained unmatched. CDR3 nucleotides: TGTGCCAGCAGCGCCCCGGGACTAGCGGGGGGGATAGGGGCCAACGTCCTGACTTTC. It codes for CASSAPGLAGGIGANVLTF.

The chain couples TRBV19 to TRBJ2-1; 7 bases map to TRBD2. The trim removed 7 bases at V and 9 bases at J, leaving 3 bases unmatched. The CDR3 contains 11 residues. Germline V CDR1 and CDR2: LNHDA, SQIVND (reference sequence). CDR3 sequence reads: CASTPSGEQFF. The DNA of the CDR3 is TGTGCCAGTACCCCTAGCGGTGAGCAGTTCTTC.

This clone was picked up a small number of times. CDR3 sequence reads: CASSSTGGNEQFF. The CDR3 coding sequence is TGTGCCAGCAGCAGTACAGGGGGCAATGAGCAGTTCTTC. The chain joins TRBV5-4 to TRBJ2-1; 8 bases match TRBD1. The germline V gene has CDR1 SGHNT and CDR2 YYREEE (reference sequence). This CDR3 spans 13 amino acids. The trim removed 4 bases at V and 6 bases at J, leaving 3 bases unmatched.

This clone was observed once. V usage is TRBV15 and J usage is TRBJ1-3; TRBD1 is a possible D gene (6 bases). The CDR3 runs to 19 residues. Germline V CDR1 and CDR2: LNHNV, YYDKDF (reference sequence). Trimming pared 3 bases from V and 0 bases from J, leaving 21 bases between. In DNA, the CDR3 is TGTGCCACCAGCAGCCCGACAGGAATAATGGCTCTCTCTGGAAACACCATATATTTT. It encodes CATSSPTGIMALSGNTIYF.

The chain is built from TRBV5-1 and TRBJ2-5; TRBD2 matches at 10 bases. Germline trimming cut 4 bases from V and 1 base from J; bases unmatched to any gene: 13. The CDR3 has 18 residues. Germline V gives CDR1 SGHRS, CDR2 YFSETQ. The CDR3 reads CASSLGSGRTGRQETQYF. In nucleotides, the CDR3 is TGCGCCAGCAGCCTGGGTAGCGGGAGGACAGGGCGCCAAGAGACCCAGTACTTC.